These 9 T cell receptor beta chains share one sample of origin, sequenced in a study of metastatic and nonmetastatic thyroid tumors. Before thyroid surgery, none of the patients had received any treatment. TCRdb reanalyzed the PCR reads via MiXCR. The sample consists of some 15,000 clones, about 25% of them appearing once. The specimen sequenced was blood. These receptors were taken from a male donor with papillary thyroid cancer or a benign thyroid nodule (not recorded which). Some clones in this sample may be carry-over from other donors' samples.

This clone was counted ten times or more. The V gene is TRBV3-1, the J gene TRBJ2-4; 7 bases are shared with TRBD1. CDR1 and CDR2 (germline): LGHDT, YNNKEL (reference sequence). After removal of 4 bases from V and 7 bases from J, the junction contained 4 bases not matched to a gene. The CDR3 runs 13 residues. The CDR3 region has the DNA TGTGCCAGCAGCCCTGGGGGACAGAACATTCAGTACTTC. This gives the protein CASSPGGQNIQYF. The full variable domain, its missing parts supplied by reference TRBV3-1 and TRBJ2-4, is DTAVSQTPKYLVTQMGNDKSIKCEQNLGHDTMYWYKQDSKKFLKIMFSYNNKELIINETVPNRFSPKSPDKAHLNLHINSLELGDSAVYFCASSPGGQNIQYFGAGTRLSVL.

CDR3 in DNA: TGCAGTGCCCGGAAGCCCAGGAGAGGGGGCGGTGAGCAGTTCTTC. It codes for CSARKPRRGGGEQFF. V gene TRBV20-1 combines with J gene TRBJ2-1, with TRBD1 identical over 7 bases. V lost 6 bases, J lost 9 bases, and 17 bases stayed unmatched. The germline V gene encodes CDR1 DFQATT and CDR2 SNEGSKA (reference sequence). This CDR3 is 15 amino acids long.

This clone is a singleton in its sample. As DNA, the CDR3 is TGCGCCAGCAGCTGGAGGACCCGGCTGGAGACCCAGTACTTC. This sequence encodes CASSWRTRLETQYF. The V gene is TRBV5-1, the J gene TRBJ2-5; possible D gene TRBD2, 5 bases. Germline lookup yields CDR1 SGHRS and CDR2 YFSETQ. With 3 bases removed from V and 5 bases from J, the gap between germline ends came to 14 bases. The length of the CDR3 is 14 residues.

Within the sample, this clone is medium-sized. The chain joins TRBV11-3 to TRBJ1-1; 7 nucleotides agree with TRBD1. This CDR3 comprises 14 residues. The V and J ends lost 2 bases and 7 bases, in that order; junction bases with no gene match: 7. Germline CDR1 SGHNT, CDR2 YENEEA. CDR3 DNA: TGTGCCAGCAGCTTAATGGGACAGATGATTGAAGCTTTCTTT. Protein sequence: CASSLMGQMIEAFF.

In its sample, this clone ranks as medium-sized. This rearrangement joins TRBV20-1 to TRBJ2-1, with 9 nucleotides matching TRBD2. This CDR3 region has 14 residues. V dropped 6 bases and J dropped 6; count of bases not matched to a gene: 9. Germline CDR1 and CDR2: DFQATT and SNEGSKA (reference sequence). CDR3 DNA sequence: TGCAGTGCACCTAGCGGGGATGACTTCAATGAGCAGTTCTTC. Encoded protein: CSAPSGDDFNEQFF.

This clone has at least ten counts. V and J are TRBV3-1 and TRBJ2-7, with D possibly TRBD1 on 6 matching bases. Germline V gene sequence: CDR1 LGHDT, CDR2 YNNKEL (reference sequence). Trimming cost V 4 bases and J 3 bases, with 13 bases left between them. The CDR3 spans 14 residues. CDR3 bases: TGTGCCAGCAGCCGGGGACACTCCCGCTACGAGCAGTACTTC. It translates to CASSRGHSRYEQYF.

V is TRBV5-1 and J is TRBJ1-2; 9 bases agree with TRBD1. Germline V CDR1 and CDR2: SGHRS, YFSETQ. There are 14 residues in the CDR3. Trimming cost V 4 bases and J 10 bases; bases outside gene matches: 11. The CDR3 DNA follows: TGCGCCAGCAGCGTTACCGGGACAGGGCGAGACTACACCTTC. This translates into CASSVTGTGRDYTF.

This rearrangement joins TRBV27 to TRBJ1-2, with TRBD1 matching over 7 bases. V was clipped by 2 bases and J by 4 bases; unmatched bases: 4. The germline gives CDR1 MNHEY, CDR2 SMNVEV (reference sequence). The CDR3 length is 14 residues. CDR3 in amino acids: CASSLQGDSYGYTF. CDR3 bases: TGTGCCAGCAGTTTACAGGGGGACTCCTATGGCTACACCTTC.

As regards this clone: Other DNA sequences of this sample code for an identical CDR3. The rearrangement joins TRBV5-4 to TRBJ2-5; no clear D gene. The length of the CDR3 is 16 residues. The V and J ends lost 4 bases and 1 base respectively, with 17 bases between them. Germline CDR1 and CDR2: SGHNT and YYREEE (reference sequence). CDR3 amino acids: CASSPPLITGQETQYF. In DNA, the CDR3 is TGTGCCAGCAGCCCACCGCTCATAACGGGCCAAGAGACCCAGTACTTC.